The table lists the clone carrying this TCR beta chain with a few counts. As yet, its antigen is unknown. The record originates from a study of cytomegalovirus exposure and HLA in healthy donors. Study-level information: A previous analysis identified around 120 million unique TCR beta sequences derived from roughly 190 million T cells.

The PCR contained 60 Vbeta and 13 Jbeta primers. Here immunoSEQ multiplex PCR was the method, and the copy in TCRdb shows in-frame clones only, minus some. The sample comprises more than 95,000 clones, about 10% of which are singletons, and about 4.7% rests with the top ten. The CDR3 covers 14 residues. Germline assignment: CDR1 SGHRS and CDR2 YFSETQ. The V gene lost 2 bases and the J gene lost 4 bases, with 12 bases spanning the gap. Whole-study results and caveats: Reports indicated that the classifier achieved high specificity and sensitivity in diagnosing cytomegalovirus status.

This TCR derives from a woman aged 18-29 years in good health and CMV-seropositive. V gene TRBV5-1 combines with J gene TRBJ1-1; possible D gene TRBD1, 6 bases. The sample was PBMCs. The CDR3 loop reads CASSLSGGATEAFF. The CDR3 region has the DNA TGCGCCAGCAGCTTAAGCGGGGGGGCCACTGAAGCTTTCTTT. Supplemented by reference TRBV5-1 and TRBJ1-1, the full variable domain reads KAGVTQTPRYLIKTRGQQVTLSCSPISGHRSVSWYQQTPGQGLQFLFEYFSETQRNKGNFPGRFSGRQFSNSRSEMNVSTLELGDSALYLCASSLSGGATEAFFGQGTRLTVV.